The 23 T cell receptor beta chains given below trace back to one sample, sequenced in a study of CD8 T cells in Susac syndrome (dated by TCRdb to about 2019). Receptor libraries were prepared by the immunoSEQ multiplex PCR assay. RNA was extracted with the RNeasy kit and roughly 0.45 to 1 ug was reverse transcribed using random hexamers. Using fastp trimming at Q25 and MiXCR clonotype assembly, TCRdb reanalyzed the public sequencing data and kept in-frame beta chains. Identical CDR3 protein sequences are pooled into one entry, listed with their most common genes and DNA. The sample table contains 65,000 to 90,000 distinct CDR3 sequences; only one count was recorded for 85% to 95% of them. The ten largest clones capture 0.3% to 0.4% of the sample. Sequencing was performed on CD8+ T cells from PBMCs. All receptors derive from a human donor with multiple sclerosis.

The chain links TRBV27 to TRBJ2-2, with D possibly matching TRBD1 (6 bases). With 8 bases removed from V and 5 bases from J, the gap between germline ends came to 18 bases. Germline V gene data show CDR1 as MNHEY and CDR2 as SMNVEV (reference sequence). The CDR3 is 15 residues long. The CDR3 nucleotides are TGTGCCAGCGCTTTCGGGACCCAGGGGACCGGGGAGCTGTTTTTT. Translation gives CASAFGTQGTGELFF.

The CDR3 DNA is TGTGCCAGCAGGCCAGGCGTGCGCGGAGGGGGACCTCAATACGAGCAGTACTTC. Translated: CASRPGVRGGGPQYEQYF. The chain carries TRBV6-2 or TRBV6-3 and TRBJ2-7; TRBD1 or TRBD2 may be the D gene (6 bases each). Germline V gene data show CDR1 as MNHEY and CDR2 as SVGEGT. V was shortened by 6 bases and J by 4 bases, with 28 bases between the two germline ends. The CDR3 loop spans 18 amino acids.

This clonotype was detected only once. The chain recombines TRBV3-1 with TRBJ1-1; D uncertain. The CDR3 has 14 residues. Trimming stripped 6 bases from V and 6 bases from J, with 17 bases between. Looked up from germline, CDR1 is LGHDT and CDR2 is YNNKEL (reference sequence). In nucleotides, the CDR3 is TGTGCCAGCAGTCCCGACCGAGGACTCTCTGAAGCTTTCTTT. Amino acids: CASSPDRGLSEAFF.

The chain employs TRBV9 and TRBJ1-1, with D maybe TRBD1 (6 bases). This CDR3 has 14 amino acids. The germline V gene has CDR1 SGDLS and CDR2 YYNGEE. V lost 0 bases, J lost 3 bases, and 9 bases lay in between. CDR3 DNA sequence: TGTGCCAGCAGCGTAGAGTGGGGGCACACTGAAGCTTTCTTT. This translates into CASSVEWGHTEAFF.

V is TRBV12-5 and J is TRBJ2-5; 7 bases line up with TRBD2. V was clipped by 1 base and J by 5 bases; unmatched bases: 7. The CDR3 extends over 15 amino acids. Per the germline V gene, CDR1 is LGHNT and CDR2 is FRNRAP. As DNA, the CDR3 is TGTGCTAGTGGTTTGGCCGGGACTATGGTCGAGACCCAGTACTTC. This gives the protein CASGLAGTMVETQYF.

The rearrangement uses TRBV5-6 and TRBJ2-6; D perhaps matches TRBD1 (5 bases). The germline V gene encodes CDR1 SGHDT and CDR2 YYEEEE. The CDR3 sequence is 16 residues long. The V and J ends lost 0 bases and 6 bases respectively, with 13 bases between them. The DNA of the CDR3 is TGTGCCAGCAGCTTGGTCGGTTTCAGGGAGGCCAACGTCCTGACTTTC. Protein sequence: CASSLVGFREANVLTF.

The chain's CDR3 is CSVTGTGAPRYEQYF. The CDR3 DNA is TGCAGCGTCACCGGGACAGGGGCGCCGAGGTACGAGCAGTACTTC. The V gene is TRBV29-1, the J gene TRBJ2-7, with 10 bases that match TRBD1. Germline V gene lookup returns CDR1 SQVTM and CDR2 ANQGSEA. V shed 6 bases and J 4 bases; nucleotides not matched to a gene: 12. The CDR3 sequence is 15 residues long.

The chain uses TRBV19 and TRBJ1-5; 7 positions match TRBD1. V shed 9 bases, J shed 2 bases, and the junction held 7 bases outside the gene matches. This CDR3 has 14 residues. Per germline, CDR1 LNHDA and CDR2 SQIVND (reference sequence). The CDR3 DNA follows: TGTGCCAGCCGACAGGGATTTGGCAATCAGCCCCAGCATTTT. The encoded protein is CASRQGFGNQPQHF.

In this sample, this clonotype turned up once. This chain connects TRBV5-8 to TRBJ2-5; D ambiguous. V was trimmed by 0 bases and J by 5 bases, leaving 17 bases between them. CDR1 and CDR2 (germline): SGHTS, YDEGEE. CDR3 length: 16 residues. The CDR3 protein is CASSLGDLRIMETQYF. For the CDR3, the DNA is TGTGCCAGCAGCTTGGGAGACCTACGGATCATGGAGACCCAGTACTTC.

V and J are TRBV19 and TRBJ2-5; D unclear. The CDR3 has 15 amino acids. V gave up 5 bases and J gave up 2 bases, with 15 bases separating them. Germline V gene data show CDR1 as LNHDA and CDR2 as SQIVND (reference sequence). CDR3 DNA: TGTGCCAGTAGTCTTGGGAAGGGCAGACAAGAGACCCAGTACTTC. It yields the protein CASSLGKGRQETQYF.

This clonotype was seen a few times. J is TRBJ2-7 and V is TRBV12-3 or TRBV12-4; D tentatively fits TRBD1 or TRBD2 (5 bases each). CDR3 length: 13 residues. Trimming took 5 bases from V and 4 from J, leaving 12 bases between them. DNA for the CDR3: TGTGCCAGCAGTCCGGGGACGGATTACGAGCAGTACTTC. Its translation is CASSPGTDYEQYF.

V and J are TRBV29-1 and TRBJ2-1; maybe TRBD1 (5 bases). Per germline, CDR1 SQVTM and CDR2 ANQGSEA. The CDR3 is 13 residues long. The V end was cut by 6 bases, the J end by 10 bases, with 19 bases between. CDR3 loop: CSVPHRTRGEQFF. The CDR3 region has the DNA TGCAGCGTCCCACACCGGACACGAGGAGAGCAGTTCTTC.

This sequence joins TRBV6-2 or TRBV6-3 and TRBJ2-5; 8 bases line up with TRBD1. This CDR3 spans 15 amino acids. The J segment lost 5 bases and the V segment lost 6 bases, leaving 11 bases of the junction unmatched. CDR1 and CDR2 from the germline V gene are MNHEY and SVGEGT. The CDR3 reads CASSPAYRGIETQYF. CDR3 DNA: TGTGCCAGCAGCCCGGCCTACAGGGGGATTGAGACCCAGTACTTC.

The genes are TRBV7-9 and TRBJ2-7, with a tentative D call TRBD2 (5 bases). This CDR3 is built from 16 residues. CDR1 SEHNR and CDR2 FQNEAQ come from the germline V gene (reference sequence). The V gene lost 5 bases and the J gene lost 1 base, with 18 bases spanning the gap. The CDR3 is CASSPREGLASYEQYF. CDR3 nucleotides: TGTGCCAGCAGCCCGCGAGAGGGCCTCGCTTCCTACGAGCAGTACTTC.

The V gene is TRBV5-1, the J gene TRBJ2-7, with 11 bases aligning to TRBD2. The germline gives CDR1 SGHRS, CDR2 YFSETQ. CDR3 length: 16 amino acids. The J segment lost 2 bases and the V segment lost 2 bases, leaving 6 bases of the junction unmatched. CDR3 sequence: CASSFSGLAATYEQYF. CDR3 bases: TGCGCCAGCAGCTTTTCGGGACTAGCGGCAACCTACGAGCAGTACTTC.

This clonotype has just a few counts. The V call is TRBV27, the J call TRBJ2-1; D is ambiguous. The germline CDR1 and CDR2 sequences are MNHEY and SMNVEV (reference sequence). V was pared by 7 bases and J by 3 bases, with 10 bases between. CDR3 length: 13 amino acids. CDR3 amino acids: CASTPGSYNEQFF. CDR3 nucleotides: TGTGCCAGCACCCCGGGCAGCTACAATGAGCAGTTCTTC.

The rearrangement uses TRBV27 and TRBJ1-2; weak D call: TRBD1 (6 bases). Germline V lookup: CDR1 MNHEY, CDR2 SMNVEV (reference sequence). Trimming cost V 4 bases and J 3 bases, with 12 bases left between them. The CDR3 runs to 14 residues. The CDR3, as DNA: TGTGCCAGCAGTTCCGTCGGGACACACTATGGCTACACCTTC. Protein: CASSSVGTHYGYTF.

This clonotype has only one observation. The CDR3 region is CASSPIGAAPQGSYEQYF. CDR3 nucleotides: TGTGCCAGTAGCCCAATTGGGGCAGCCCCTCAGGGCTCCTACGAGCAGTACTTC. The V gene is TRBV19, the J gene TRBJ2-7, with D possibly being TRBD1 (5 bases). V was pared by 6 bases and J by 0 bases, with 24 bases between. Germline V gives CDR1 LNHDA, CDR2 SQIVND (reference sequence). CDR3 length: 18 residues.

This clonotype was counted once. V gene TRBV3-1 combines with J gene TRBJ1-2; D gene unclear. This CDR3 has 14 residues. Germline CDR1 reads LGHDT; CDR2 reads YNNKEL (reference sequence). V was trimmed by 3 bases and J by 3 bases, leaving 11 bases between them. CDR3 sequence (DNA): TGTGCCAGCAGCCATGAAAGAGCTGACTATGGCTACACCTTC. This encodes CASSHERADYGYTF.

The gene calls are TRBV4-3 and TRBJ2-7; 9 bases are shared with TRBD1. The CDR3 totals 16 residues. V dropped 5 bases and J dropped 2; count of bases not matched to a gene: 10. CDR1 is LGHNA and CDR2 is YSLEER in the germline V gene. CDR3 coding DNA: TGCGCCAGCAGCTTATGGACAGGGGAGGCCGCCTACGAGCAGTACTTC. Encoded protein: CASSLWTGEAAYEQYF.

This chain joins TRBV7-6 and TRBJ1-1; no definite D call. The CDR3 loop spans 14 amino acids. Trimming shortened V by 4 bases and J by 3 bases, and 12 bases separated the two germline ends. In germline, CDR1 is SGHVS, CDR2 FNYEAQ. CDR3 bases: TGTGCCAGCAGCTCTCTTGAGGGCTACACTGAAGCTTTCTTT. It yields the protein CASSSLEGYTEAFF.

This clonotype was detected once. The rearrangement uses TRBV7-9 and TRBJ2-1, with a weak D call TRBD2 (6 bases). Germline CDR1 and CDR2: SEHNR and FQNEAQ (reference sequence). This CDR3 contains 13 residues. V was shortened by 11 bases and J by 2 bases, with 13 bases between the two germline ends. CDR3 loop: CASSGGTYNEQFF. The CDR3 DNA sequence: TGTGCCTCTTCGGGCGGGACCTACAATGAGCAGTTCTTC.

The V call is TRBV7-9, the J call TRBJ2-3; D unclear. Germline CDR1 SEHNR, CDR2 FQNEAQ (reference sequence). The CDR3 length is 14 residues. V was cut by 4 bases and J by 4 bases, with 12 bases left in between. CDR3 protein: CASSSSELPDTQYF. CDR3 DNA: TGTGCCAGCAGCTCCTCGGAACTCCCAGATACGCAGTATTTT. The entire variable domain, with the rest obtained from reference TRBV7-9 and TRBJ2-3, is as follows: DTGVSQNPRHKITKRGQNVTFRCDPISEHNRLYWYRQTLGQGPEFLTYFQNEAQLEKSRLLSDRFSAERPKGSFSTLEIQRTEQGDSAMYLCASSSSELPDTQYFGPGTRLTVL.